This paragraph reports one TCR beta chain. The data derive from a study of blood T cell repertoires in COVID-19. Under the authors' procedure: Amplification from reference gene primers served as the basis for estimated nucleated cell counts. Profiling relied on immunoSEQ multiplex PCR, and the TCRdb table lists in-frame clones only, not all of them. V and J calls and clone size follow that table, whereas D and trimming were derived from the DNA. Of tens of thousands of clones in the sample, 80% to 90% are singletons; the top ten hold approximately 3.8%. The CDR3 is 16 residues long. Germline lookup yields CDR1 SGHTA and CDR2 FQGTGA. J gave up 5 bases and V 5 bases, and 12 bases lay outside the gene matches.

V usage is TRBV7-3 and J usage is TRBJ2-5; the match to TRBD2 covers 9 bases. The sequenced sample consisted of peripheral blood. The receptor was derived from a man aged 40-49 years with COVID-19, enrolled during active disease. CDR3 nucleotides: TGTGCCAGCAGCGCCCGCGGGGGGGCATCGTTGGAGACCCAGTACTTC. Translated: CASSARGGASLETQYF.